These T cell receptor beta chains were read from a single sample in a study of cytomegalovirus exposure and HLA in healthy donors. Generated by immunoSEQ multiplex PCR, the TCRdb table keeps only in-frame clones and is missing some. The sample holds 130,000 or so clones, roughly four fifths seen once. The specimen sequenced was PBMCs. Receptors originate from a man between 18 and 29 years old in good health and CMV-seropositive. Each CDR3 is given with its conserved first and last residue. The D gene is left open where the match is weak. Some rows have no size entry. The others give once, few or many, or a class for an expanded clone.

V gene: TRBV28
clone size: -
J gene: TRBJ1-5
D gene: -
CDR3 protein: CASSLFRDTYNQPQHF
CDR3 DNA: TGTGCCAGCAGTTTATTCCGGGACACTTACAATCAGCCCCAGCATTTT

V gene: TRBV27
clone size: once
J gene: TRBJ1-5
D gene: -
CDR3 protein: CASSPASRSHQPQHF
CDR3 DNA: TGTGCCAGCAGTCCGGCCTCCCGGAGCCATCAGCCCCAGCATTTT

V gene: TRBV19
clone size: -
J gene: TRBJ2-5
D gene: TRBD2
CDR3 protein: CASSPPGLAGETQYF
CDR3 DNA: TGTGCCAGTAGTCCCCCAGGACTAGCTGGAGAGACCCAGTACTTC

V gene: TRBV5-8
clone size: -
J gene: TRBJ2-1
D gene: -
CDR3 protein: CASSEYNEQFF
CDR3 DNA: TGTGCCAGCAGTGAGTACAATGAGCAGTTCTTC

V gene: TRBV30
clone size: -
J gene: TRBJ1-5
D gene: -
CDR3 protein: CACGGNQPQHF
CDR3 DNA: TGTGCCTGCGGTGGCAATCAGCCCCAGCATTTT

V gene: TRBV6-5
clone size: -
J gene: TRBJ1-4
D gene: TRBD1
CDR3 protein: CASRNVQGTEKLFF
CDR3 DNA: TGTGCCAGCAGGAATGTACAGGGGACTGAAAAACTGTTTTTT

V gene: TRBV10-3
clone size: once
J gene: TRBJ1-5
D gene: -
CDR3 protein: CAISVMGGQPQHF
CDR3 DNA: TGTGCCATCAGTGTCATGGGGGGTCAGCCCCAGCATTTT

V gene: TRBV2
clone size: once
J gene: TRBJ2-4
D gene: TRBD2
CDR3 protein: CASSEMGSGTQYF
CDR3 DNA: TGTGCCAGCAGCGAGATGGGTAGCGGGACTCAGTACTTC

V gene: TRBV9
clone size: once
J gene: TRBJ2-3
D gene: TRBD1
CDR3 protein: CASSVLTGGSDTQYF
CDR3 DNA: TGTGCCAGCAGCGTACTGACAGGGGGATCAGATACGCAGTATTTT

V gene: TRBV29-1
clone size: -
J gene: TRBJ2-3
D gene: TRBD1
CDR3 protein: CSVGHTGGGADTQYF
CDR3 DNA: TGCAGCGTTGGCCACACAGGGGGCGGCGCAGATACGCAGTATTTT

V gene: TRBV6-5
clone size: -
J gene: TRBJ1-2
D gene: -
CDR3 protein: CASSQDSPRGYTF
CDR3 DNA: TGTGCCAGCAGCCAGGACAGCCCCCGCGGCTACACCTTC

V gene: TRBV7-8
clone size: -
J gene: TRBJ1-2
D gene: TRBD1
CDR3 protein: CASSLRRDRVRDGYTF
CDR3 DNA: TGCGCCAGCAGCTTACGAAGGGACAGGGTAAGGGACGGCTACACCTTC

V gene: TRBV4-2
clone size: few
J gene: TRBJ2-7
D gene: -
CDR3 protein: CASSQVEGSNYEQYF
CDR3 DNA: TGTGCCAGCAGCCAAGTCGAGGGCTCGAACTACGAGCAGTACTTC

V gene: TRBV13
clone size: -
J gene: TRBJ1-2
D gene: -
CDR3 protein: CASSLVGSPRSGYGYTF
CDR3 DNA: TGTGCCAGCAGCTTAGTTGGCAGCCCCAGAAGCGGCTATGGCTACACCTTC

V gene: TRBV19
clone size: -
J gene: TRBJ1-1
D gene: -
CDR3 protein: CASTLLSAGNTEAFF
CDR3 DNA: TGTGCCAGTACTTTACTATCGGCGGGGAATACTGAAGCTTTCTTT

V gene: TRBV7-9
clone size: -
J gene: TRBJ1-3
D gene: TRBD1
CDR3 protein: CASSPVWDRGQDSGNTIYF
CDR3 DNA: TGTGCCAGCAGCCCTGTTTGGGACAGGGGGCAAGACTCTGGAAACACCATATATTTT

V gene: TRBV19
clone size: -
J gene: TRBJ1-1
D gene: -
CDR3 protein: CASSITPMNTEAFF
CDR3 DNA: TGTGCCAGTAGTATTACACCGATGAACACTGAAGCTTTCTTT

V gene: TRBV30
clone size: once
J gene: TRBJ2-2
D gene: -
CDR3 protein: CAWSVSGGELFF
CDR3 DNA: TGTGCCTGGAGTGTATCGGGCGGGGAGCTGTTTTTT

V gene: TRBV7-9
clone size: once
J gene: TRBJ2-7
D gene: TRBD1
CDR3 protein: CASSLEGGQGYEQYF
CDR3 DNA: TGTGCCAGCAGCTTAGAGGGGGGACAGGGTTACGAGCAGTACTTC

V gene: TRBV5-4
clone size: -
J gene: TRBJ2-6
D gene: TRBD1
CDR3 protein: CASSLARDRSSSGANVLTF
CDR3 DNA: TGTGCCAGCAGCTTGGCAAGGGACAGGTCGAGCTCTGGGGCCAACGTCCTGACTTTC

V gene: TRBV4-2
clone size: -
J gene: TRBJ1-4
D gene: -
CDR3 protein: CASRPDRFNEKLFF
CDR3 DNA: TGTGCCAGCAGGCCCGACAGATTCAATGAAAAACTGTTTTTT

V gene: TRBV5-6
clone size: few
J gene: TRBJ2-3
D gene: -
CDR3 protein: CASSEMGLGSTDTQYF
CDR3 DNA: TGTGCCAGCAGCGAGATGGGGCTGGGAAGCACAGATACGCAGTATTTT

V gene: TRBV9
clone size: -
J gene: TRBJ2-3
D gene: -
CDR3 protein: CASSVDLPDTQYF
CDR3 DNA: TGTGCCAGCAGCGTGGACTTGCCGGATACGCAGTATTTT

V gene: TRBV7-9
clone size: once
J gene: TRBJ2-1
D gene: -
CDR3 protein: CASSLGDGRYNEQFF
CDR3 DNA: TGTGCCAGCAGCTTGGGGGACGGGAGATACAATGAGCAGTTCTTC

V gene: TRBV5-1
clone size: -
J gene: TRBJ2-7
D gene: -
CDR3 protein: CASSRLGGTSSYEQYF
CDR3 DNA: TGCGCCAGCAGCCGTCTAGGTGGAACGAGCTCCTACGAGCAGTACTTC

V gene: TRBV21-1
clone size: -
J gene: TRBJ2-3
D gene: -
CDR3 protein: CASSKASIGGERTDTQYF
CDR3 DNA: TGTGCCAGCAGCAAAGCTAGCATCGGCGGAGAGAGGACAGATACGCAGTATTTT

V gene: TRBV14
clone size: -
J gene: TRBJ1-1
D gene: -
CDR3 protein: CASSQESGTEAFF
CDR3 DNA: TGTGCCAGCAGCCAAGAAAGCGGCACTGAAGCTTTCTTT

V gene: TRBV11-2
clone size: -
J gene: TRBJ2-3
D gene: TRBD2
CDR3 protein: CASSLEAASGGDTQYF
CDR3 DNA: TGTGCCAGCAGCTTAGAAGCAGCCAGCGGGGGGGATACGCAGTATTTT

V gene: TRBV10-2
clone size: once
J gene: TRBJ2-7
D gene: TRBD1
CDR3 protein: CASSETGDYEQYF
CDR3 DNA: TGCGCCAGCAGTGAGACAGGGGACTACGAGCAGTACTTC

V gene: TRBV19
clone size: -
J gene: TRBJ1-5
D gene: -
CDR3 protein: CASSIFRQADQPQHF
CDR3 DNA: TGTGCCAGTAGTATATTCAGACAGGCTGATCAGCCCCAGCATTTT

V gene: TRBV6-5
clone size: few
J gene: TRBJ1-1
D gene: -
CDR3 protein: CASSYQNSLNTEAFF
CDR3 DNA: TGTGCCAGCAGTTATCAGAACAGCCTGAACACTGAAGCTTTCTTT

V gene: TRBV28
clone size: -
J gene: TRBJ2-7
D gene: -
CDR3 protein: CASGSDSQTYEQYF
CDR3 DNA: TGTGCCAGCGGGTCGGACAGCCAAACCTACGAGCAGTACTTC

V gene: TRBV30
clone size: -
J gene: TRBJ1-2
D gene: TRBD1
CDR3 protein: CAWSRSGTGAGYTF
CDR3 DNA: TGTGCCTGGAGCCGATCCGGGACAGGGGCGGGTTACACCTTC

V gene: TRBV10-2
clone size: -
J gene: TRBJ2-1
D gene: -
CDR3 protein: CASSMAGPVNEQFF
CDR3 DNA: TGCGCCAGCTCGATGGCGGGCCCGGTGAATGAGCAGTTCTTC

V gene: TRBV28
clone size: -
J gene: TRBJ2-3
D gene: TRBD2
CDR3 protein: CASSPQSGTSEDTQYF
CDR3 DNA: TGTGCCAGCAGTCCTCAATCAGGGACTAGCGAGGATACGCAGTATTTT

V gene: TRBV27
clone size: -
J gene: TRBJ2-3
D gene: -
CDR3 protein: CASSRTMTGLSTDTQYF
CDR3 DNA: TGTGCCAGCAGTCGAACGATGACAGGACTTAGCACAGATACGCAGTATTTT

V gene: TRBV6-6
clone size: -
J gene: TRBJ2-3
D gene: TRBD2
CDR3 protein: CASSLSSGRDTQYF
CDR3 DNA: TGTGCCAGCAGTTTGAGTAGCGGGAGGGATACGCAGTATTTT

V gene: TRBV5-1
clone size: -
J gene: TRBJ2-3
D gene: TRBD1
CDR3 protein: CASSPGTGLPGTDTQYF
CDR3 DNA: TGCGCCAGCAGCCCCGGGACAGGACTTCCCGGGACAGATACGCAGTATTTT

V gene: TRBV2
clone size: -
J gene: TRBJ1-5
D gene: -
CDR3 protein: CASSEARNNPNQPQHF
CDR3 DNA: TGTGCCAGCAGTGAAGCGCGTAATAATCCTAATCAGCCCCAGCATTTT

V gene: TRBV30
clone size: -
J gene: TRBJ1-3
D gene: -
CDR3 protein: CAWSLFSGNTIYF
CDR3 DNA: TGTGCCTGGAGTCTGTTCTCTGGAAACACCATATATTTT

V gene: TRBV6-5
clone size: -
J gene: TRBJ2-2
D gene: TRBD2
CDR3 protein: CASSYGTRNTGELFF
CDR3 DNA: TGTGCCAGCAGTTACGGGACTAGAAACACCGGGGAGCTGTTTTTT

V gene: TRBV7-6
clone size: once
J gene: TRBJ1-1
D gene: -
CDR3 protein: CASSLGAAAEAFF
CDR3 DNA: TGTGCCAGCAGCTTAGGTGCGGCAGCTGAAGCTTTCTTT

V gene: TRBV7-9
clone size: -
J gene: TRBJ2-3
D gene: TRBD2
CDR3 protein: CASSPSGTSDTDTQYF
CDR3 DNA: TGTGCCAGCAGCCCCAGCGGGACTAGTGACACAGATACGCAGTATTTT

V gene: TRBV5-1
clone size: once
J gene: TRBJ1-4
D gene: -
CDR3 protein: CASSLGVRNEKLFF
CDR3 DNA: TGCGCCAGCAGCTTGGGGGTGAGGAACGAAAAACTGTTTTTT

V gene: TRBV4-1
clone size: -
J gene: TRBJ2-6
D gene: -
CDR3 protein: CASSQVGLGANVLTF
CDR3 DNA: TGCGCCAGCAGCCAAGTTGGACTTGGGGCCAACGTCCTGACTTTC

V gene: TRBV6-5
clone size: -
J gene: TRBJ1-4
D gene: -
CDR3 protein: CASSYGKGREIEKLFF
CDR3 DNA: TGTGCCAGCAGTTATGGGAAGGGACGGGAGATTGAAAAACTGTTTTTT

V gene: TRBV4-1
clone size: -
J gene: TRBJ1-2
D gene: TRBD1
CDR3 protein: CASSQDRDREDYGYTF
CDR3 DNA: TGCGCCAGCAGCCAAGATCGGGACAGGGAGGACTATGGCTACACCTTC

V gene: TRBV19
clone size: -
J gene: TRBJ1-5
D gene: -
CDR3 protein: CASSIDFSQPQHF
CDR3 DNA: TGTGCCAGTAGTATAGATTTTAGTCAGCCCCAGCATTTT

V gene: TRBV13
clone size: -
J gene: TRBJ1-1
D gene: TRBD1
CDR3 protein: CASGTGLSTEAFF
CDR3 DNA: TGTGCCAGCGGGACAGGGTTGTCCACTGAAGCTTTCTTT

V gene: TRBV4-1
clone size: -
J gene: TRBJ2-2
D gene: -
CDR3 protein: CASSQVPRGVRTGELFF
CDR3 DNA: TGCGCCAGCAGCCAAGTGCCCCGGGGAGTTCGGACCGGGGAGCTGTTTTTT

V gene: TRBV19
clone size: -
J gene: TRBJ1-2
D gene: TRBD1
CDR3 protein: CASSIIGTGKRYGYTF
CDR3 DNA: TGTGCCAGTAGTATCATCGGGACAGGGAAGCGTTATGGCTACACCTTC

V gene: TRBV28
clone size: -
J gene: TRBJ2-7
D gene: -
CDR3 protein: CASRQGVNEQYF
CDR3 DNA: TGTGCCAGCAGACAGGGTGTAAACGAGCAGTACTTC

V gene: TRBV29-1
clone size: -
J gene: TRBJ2-7
D gene: -
CDR3 protein: CSVDGAETFYEQYF
CDR3 DNA: TGCAGCGTTGATGGGGCAGAGACCTTTTACGAGCAGTACTTC

V gene: TRBV7-3
clone size: few
J gene: TRBJ1-5
D gene: -
CDR3 protein: CASIPGGPTYSNQPQHF
CDR3 DNA: TGTGCCAGTATCCCAGGAGGACCCACGTATAGCAATCAGCCCCAGCATTTT

V gene: TRBV5-1
clone size: -
J gene: TRBJ1-4
D gene: TRBD1
CDR3 protein: CASRLYTGGRATNEKLFF
CDR3 DNA: TGCGCCAGCAGGTTATATACAGGGGGCCGCGCAACTAATGAAAAACTGTTTTTT